This section outlines one T cell receptor beta chain sequence together with its context. Source study methods: Cell counts per sample came from amplifying reference gene primers. Sequencing was performed with immunoSEQ multiplex PCR; in TCRdb, only in-frame clones are kept and a portion is missing. Clonal size and the V and J genes are those of that table, whereas D and trimming came from the DNA. The sample holds around 55,000 clones, around nine tenths seen once. This record belongs to a study of blood T cell repertoires in COVID-19. Study as a whole: PBMCs, B-cell-depleted T cells, or T cells were the source of the cDNA or gDNA that made up the material.

The CDR3 has 13 amino acids. Germline loops: CDR1 MNHEY, CDR2 SVGAGI. Between the trimmed V and J ends, which lost 8 bases and 4 bases, there was a span of 12 bases. This sequence originates from a man in his sixties with active COVID-19. Sequencing was carried out using peripheral blood. The gene calls are TRBV6-5 and TRBJ2-1, with D possibly TRBD1 on 6 matching bases. The CDR3 DNA sequence: TGTGCCAGCCGCCGGACAGTTTACAATGAGCAGTTCTTC. The encoded protein is CASRRTVYNEQFF.